The rows below give T cell receptor beta chains drawn from one sample of a study of blood T cell repertoires in COVID-19. Profiling relied on immunoSEQ multiplex PCR, and the TCRdb table lists in-frame clones only, not all of them. The data contain some 60,000 clones, around nine tenths of them singletons. The specimen sequenced was peripheral blood. All receptors come from a human donor in a cohort sampled during active COVID-19. The CDR3 runs from the conserved cysteine through the conserved F or W. A D gene is named only where the DNA matches it firmly.

>TRBV7-9|.|TRBJ2-3
CASRLDRTDTQYF
>TRBV4-2|.|TRBJ2-7
CASSSTGRGGVGEQYF
>TRBV19|.|TRBJ1-5
CASSIPPRSAYPSNQPQHF
>TRBV5-1|.|TRBJ2-4
CASSPGGIFDIQYF
>TRBV11-2|.|TRBJ2-7
CASSTYTGAYEQYF
>TRBV10-3|.|TRBJ1-3
CAISGGSEAGNTIYF
>TRBV6-4|TRBD2|TRBJ2-3
CASSDGAGGPDTQYF
>TRBV10-3|TRBD1|TRBJ1-5
CAISSFPGTGDNQPQHF
>TRBV11-3|TRBD2|TRBJ2-1
CASSLTAGGSRDEQFF
>TRBV28|.|TRBJ1-3
CASTWRSSGNTIYF
>TRBV5-1|TRBD1|TRBJ2-3
CASRQGQGRNTQYF
>TRBV6-5|TRBD2|TRBJ2-7
CASTRSGSVPYEQYF
>TRBV11-2|.|TRBJ2-5
CASSTSRVNIQETQYF
>TRBV7-6|TRBD1|TRBJ1-2
CASNKLSGQISGYTF
>TRBV6-1|.|TRBJ2-5
CASSEFGTGDEDETQYF
>TRBV5-1|.|TRBJ2-3
CASSLEGVTDTQYF
>TRBV7-2|.|TRBJ2-7
CASSLATSSYEQYF
>TRBV4-3|.|TRBJ2-1
CASSQERGGGEQFF
>TRBV5-1|TRBD2|TRBJ2-3
CASSLAGSTDTQYF
>TRBV7-8|.|TRBJ2-3
CASSHGEDTQYF
>TRBV12-5|TRBD2|TRBJ2-1
CASGWASGSSNEQFF
>TRBV7-2|.|TRBJ1-2
CASSFSGISYGYTF
>TRBV6-1|TRBD2|TRBJ2-1
CASSVGSGGTYNEQFF
>TRBV7-9|.|TRBJ2-1
CASSLRTGDEQFF
>TRBV4-1|.|TRBJ1-1
CASSQDRGARTEAFF
>TRBV11-2|TRBD2|TRBJ2-3
CASSLILQRDTDTQYF
>TRBV2|.|TRBJ1-5
CASSDSGALSNQPQHF
>TRBV5-1|TRBD2|TRBJ2-1
CASSLRTSGGLNEQFF
>TRBV19|.|TRBJ2-1
CASRGNDDEQFF
>TRBV7-3|.|TRBJ2-3
CASSRGYTYTDTQYF
>TRBV15|.|TRBJ2-1
CATSRDGGTLGFF
>TRBV5-1|.|TRBJ1-2
CASSLAGDGGYTF
>TRBV4-1|.|TRBJ1-2
CASSQGQVPSRLDGYTF
>TRBV7-9|.|TRBJ1-2
CASSPIQGSFAYGYTF
>TRBV5-5|.|TRBJ2-2
CASSLVATTNTGELFF
>TRBV2|TRBD1|TRBJ2-5
CASRGVGTEFRETQYF
>TRBV28|TRBD1|TRBJ1-2
CASSYRDRPIYGYTF
>TRBV6-6|TRBD2|TRBJ2-3
CATSLGGSTDTQYF
>TRBV2|.|TRBJ1-3
CAIRENTIYF
>TRBV7-2|TRBD1|TRBJ2-5
CASSLGTGYETQYF
>TRBV5-1|.|TRBJ1-1
CASSLTGQRNTEAFF
>TRBV5-6|.|TRBJ2-7
CASSLGGLYYEQYF
>TRBV4-1|TRBD2|TRBJ2-3
CASSRSTSGGGKDTQYF
>TRBV28|TRBD1|TRBJ1-6
CASSPLGETGGNSPLHF
>TRBV29-1|.|TRBJ1-1
CSVEARANTEAFF
>TRBV9|TRBD1|TRBJ1-2
CASSATAGTALYGYTF
>TRBV7-8|TRBD2|TRBJ2-1
CASRSTPSGSYNEQFF
>TRBV30|TRBD2|TRBJ2-5
CAWSVIAGGIQETQYF
>TRBV28|TRBD2|TRBJ2-1
CASSTLVERGWNEQFF
>TRBV11-2|.|TRBJ1-1
CASSLGLFGEAFF
>TRBV18|.|TRBJ1-3
CASSPETGTGAIYF
>TRBV18|.|TRBJ1-5
CASSPGRESSQPQHF
>TRBV7-2|TRBD2|TRBJ2-1
CASRSLAGGTNEQFF
>TRBV28|.|TRBJ1-1
CATALRPNTEAFF
>TRBV4-1|TRBD1|TRBJ1-2
CASSQLGTDLTNGYTF
>TRBV11-1|.|TRBJ2-5
CASRTGQTQYF